The entry below gives a single T cell receptor beta chain sequence along with its context. Its antigen remains unknown. TCRdb's table, derived via immunoSEQ multiplex PCR, lists solely in-frame clones and lacks some. The sample comprises around 150,000 clones, over 75% of which are singletons, and approximately 2.9% rests with the top ten. Trimming pared 4 bases from V and 4 bases from J, leaving 14 bases between. CDR3 length: 14 amino acids. From germline, CDR1 is MDHEN and CDR2 SYDVKM. This sample is drawn from a study of cytotoxic CD8 clonotypes in ibrutinib-treated CLL. Study summary: The taking of response samples occurred after a median roughly 12 months of treatment, with a range of 6 to 36.

Study-level findings and limits: Clonality measured at baseline exceeded age-matched healthy donors, tracking circulating CD8+ T-cell counts.

The chain links TRBV28 to TRBJ2-7; unclear D gene. This TCR derives from a human donor with chronic lymphocytic leukemia. The sample consisted of PBMCs, taken at disease progression, from a patient treated with ibrutinib. CDR3 sequence (DNA): TGTGCCAGCAGTTCACCGGGCATAAGATACGAGCAGTACTTC. Translated, it gives CASSSPGIRYEQYF.